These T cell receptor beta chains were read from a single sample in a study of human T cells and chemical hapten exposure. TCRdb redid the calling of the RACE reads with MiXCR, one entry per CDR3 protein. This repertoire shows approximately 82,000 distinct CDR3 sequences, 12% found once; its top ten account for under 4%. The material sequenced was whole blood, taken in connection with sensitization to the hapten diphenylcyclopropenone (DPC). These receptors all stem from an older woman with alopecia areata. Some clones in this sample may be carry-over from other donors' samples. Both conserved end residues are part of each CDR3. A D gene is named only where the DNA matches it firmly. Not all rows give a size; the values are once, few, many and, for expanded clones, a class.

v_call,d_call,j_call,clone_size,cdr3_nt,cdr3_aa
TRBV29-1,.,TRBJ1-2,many,TGCAGCGTTTTCCAGGGAGGTGGCTACACCTTC,CSVFQGGGYTF
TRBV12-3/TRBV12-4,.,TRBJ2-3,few,TGTGCCAGCAGCCACTGGGACTTCACAGATACGCAGTATTTT,CASSHWDFTDTQYF
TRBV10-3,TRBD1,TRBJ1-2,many,TGTGCCATCAGTGCTGGGGACAGGGGGCGAAACTATGGCTACACCTTC,CAISAGDRGRNYGYTF
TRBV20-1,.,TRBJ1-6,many,TGCAGTGCTAGGACGGGCATTCGGGGGCCCCTCCACTTT,CSARTGIRGPLHF
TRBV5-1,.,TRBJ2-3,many,TGCGCCAGCCGGGGATTCTCTAGCACAGATACGCAGTATTTT,CASRGFSSTDTQYF
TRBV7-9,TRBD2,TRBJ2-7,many,TGTGCCAGCAGCTCTAGCGGGGGCTCCGGCGAGCAGTACTTC,CASSSSGGSGEQYF
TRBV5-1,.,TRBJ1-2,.,TGCGCCAGCAGCTTGGTTTCGTCGGGAAATGGAGGCTACACCTTC,CASSLVSSGNGGYTF
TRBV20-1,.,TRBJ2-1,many,TGCAGTGCTATTGGATTGCAGGGGAGCTCCTACAATGAGCAGTTCTTC,CSAIGLQGSSYNEQFF
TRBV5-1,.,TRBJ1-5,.,TGCGCCAGCAGCATATATGGGCAGCCCTATCAGCCCCAGCATTTT,CASSIYGQPYQPQHF
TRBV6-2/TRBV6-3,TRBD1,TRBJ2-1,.,TGTGCCAGCAGTTGGACAGGGCTTCAGTTCTTC,CASSWTGLQFF